The source of this T cell receptor beta chain is a study of breast tumors, draining lymph nodes, adjacent tissues. Samples came from axillary lymph nodes draining the breast cancer. TCRdb reprocessed the multiplex PCR reads with MiXCR, giving one entry per CDR3 protein. The table includes about 180,000 distinct CDR3 sequences, approximately 33% detected once. CDR1 is KGHSH and CDR2 is LQKENI in the germline V gene. The CDR3 is 16 amino acids. The V end was cut by 3 bases, the J end by 1 base, with 14 bases between. V is TRBV18 and J is TRBJ2-3; D gene ambiguous. The sample consisted of axillary lymph node tissue. This clonotype was sampled from a female donor with breast cancer. Some clones in this sample may be carry-over from other donors' samples. The DNA for the CDR3 is TGTGCCAGCTCACCTCGTCGTGGGCCCCGCACAGATACGCAGTATTTT. The encoded protein is CASSPRRGPRTDTQYF.